Below, 25 T cell receptor beta chains from the same sample are listed, as sequenced in a study of early T cells in non-severe SARS-CoV-2 infection. TCRdb used MiXCR to reprocess the 5' RACE reads, holding one entry per CDR3 protein. The sample contains roughly 20,000 distinct CDR3 sequences, over 4% of which appear only once. Specimen: whole blood. The receptors originated from an adult who was a healthcare worker with PCR-confirmed SARS-CoV-2 infection or an uninfected control (not recorded which).

This clonotype was seen many times. The chain's CDR3 is CASSPGTFYNEQFF. For the CDR3, the DNA is TGTGCCAGCAGCCCAGGGACATTCTACAATGAGCAGTTCTTC. This rearrangement joins TRBV11-2 to TRBJ2-1, with a tentative D call TRBD1 (6 bases). From germline, CDR1 is SGHAT and CDR2 FQNNGV. Trimming cost V 5 bases and J 3 bases, with 11 bases left between them. The length of the CDR3 is 14 residues.

This clonotype was counted at least ten times. The chain is built from TRBV18 and TRBJ2-5; 9 bases match TRBD1. Unmatched junction bases numbered 6, after V lost 3 bases and J lost 4 bases. The length of the CDR3 is 15 residues. The germline V gene has CDR1 KGHSH and CDR2 LQKENI. The CDR3 here is CASSPTSDRGETQYF. CDR3 DNA: TGTGCCAGCTCACCTACGTCGGACAGGGGAGAGACCCAGTACTTC.

At least ten counts were recorded for this clonotype. The V and J genes are TRBV13 and TRBJ2-1; 7 nucleotides align to TRBD1. V lost 0 bases to trimming and J lost 7 bases; unmatched junction nucleotides: 9. Germline V CDR1 and CDR2: PRHDT, FYEKMQ (reference sequence). There are 16 residues in the CDR3. CDR3 residues: CASSLGGTEASNEQFF. CDR3 in DNA: TGTGCCAGCAGCTTAGGCGGGACAGAAGCTAGTAATGAGCAGTTCTTC.

This clonotype has more than one count but fewer than ten. The chain has TRBV7-9 and TRBJ1-5, with TRBD1 matching over 11 bases. Trimming took 0 bases from V and 4 from J; bases not matched to a gene: 2. Germline-derived CDR1 and CDR2 are SEHNR and FQNEAQ (reference sequence). There are 16 residues in the CDR3. The CDR3 coding sequence is TGTGCCAGCAGCTTAGCGGGGACAGGGGGTAATCAGCCCCAGCATTTT. Its protein product is CASSLAGTGGNQPQHF. The full variable domain, with the rest looked up from reference TRBV7-9 and TRBJ1-5, is DTGVSQNPRHKITKRGQNVTFRCDPISEHNRLYWYRQTLGQGPEFLTYFQNEAQLEKSRLLSDRFSAERPKGSFSTLEIQRTEQGDSAMYLCASSLAGTGGNQPQHFGDGTRLSIL.

The V gene is TRBV5-1, the J gene TRBJ2-3, with D uncertain. Germline V gene sequence: CDR1 SGHRS, CDR2 YFSETQ. The CDR3 totals 12 residues. Trimming pared 0 bases from V and 6 bases from J, leaving 5 bases between. The CDR3: CASSLETDTQYF. As DNA, the CDR3 is TGCGCCAGCAGCTTGGAAACTGATACGCAGTATTTT.

Notes on this clonotype: This could be a read error, since a much larger clone is one nucleotide away. The chain is built from TRBV7-9 and TRBJ1-1, with D tentatively TRBD1 (5 bases). CDR3 length: 11 residues. Germline loops: CDR1 SEHNR, CDR2 FQNEAQ (reference sequence). The CDR3 here is CASSSLTEASF. CDR3 coding DNA: TGTGCCAGCAGCTCCCTGACAGAAGCTTCCTTT.

Many counts were recorded for this clonotype. V gene TRBV7-9 combines with J gene TRBJ1-4; 8 bases are shared with TRBD1. Germline V CDR1 and CDR2: SEHNR, FQNEAQ (reference sequence). The CDR3 consists of 15 residues. Trimming took 5 bases from V and 3 from J; bases not matched to a gene: 5. In DNA form, the CDR3 reads TGTGCCAGCAGCGCCCGACAGGGGCCTAATGAAAAACTGTTTTTT. Translated: CASSARQGPNEKLFF.

This clonotype was observed a handful of times. V gene TRBV6-2 or TRBV6-3 combines with J gene TRBJ1-2; no firm D call. The V end was cut by 2 bases, the J end by 2 bases, with 3 bases between. Germline CDR1 is MNHEY and CDR2 is SVGEGT. This CDR3 has 12 residues. CDR3 in amino acids: CASSYPNYGYTF. DNA for the CDR3: TGTGCCAGCAGTTACCCGAACTATGGCTACACCTTC.

This clonotype has a handful of counts. The CDR3 protein is CASSPSGRMVDEQFF. CDR3 nucleotides: TGTGCCAGCAGTCCCTCGGGGCGGATGGTGGATGAGCAGTTCTTC. The chain uses TRBV12-3 or TRBV12-4 and TRBJ2-1; D possibly matches TRBD1 or TRBD2 (5 bases each). The length of the CDR3 is 15 residues. The V end lost 5 bases, the J end lost 8 bases, and 19 bases lay between the germline ends.

The chain's CDR3 is CASIPPGGSNTEAFF. In DNA, the CDR3 is TGTGCCAGCATCCCCCCCGGCGGATCGAACACTGAAGCTTTCTTT. The genes are TRBV7-9 and TRBJ1-1; D gene ambiguous. Trimming removed 7 bases from V and 1 base from J, with 16 bases in between. The CDR3 has 15 residues. Germline V CDR1 and CDR2: SEHNR, FQNEAQ (reference sequence).

The sample holds many counts of this clonotype. The chain couples TRBV20-1 to TRBJ2-3; tentatively, D is TRBD1 (5 bases). The V gene's germline CDR1 is DFQATT and CDR2 SNEGSKA (reference sequence). This CDR3 is built from 16 residues. The V and J ends lost 3 bases and 4 bases respectively, with 20 bases between them. CDR3 protein: CSARALRGSSADTQYF. The CDR3 nucleotides are TGCAGTGCTAGGGCCTTAAGGGGTTCGTCGGCAGATACGCAGTATTTT.

This clonotype was seen many times. The CDR3: CASSSSTSGSSYEQYF. CDR3 in DNA: TGTGCCAGCAGTTCCTCGACTAGCGGGAGCTCCTACGAGCAGTACTTC. The rearrangement uses TRBV28 and TRBJ2-7; 12 bases map to TRBD2. Trimming at V came to 4 bases and at J to 0 bases, leaving 4 bases not matched to a gene. Looked up from germline, CDR1 is MDHEN and CDR2 is SYDVKM. This CDR3 comprises 16 residues.

This chain uses TRBV18 with TRBJ2-7; the D is unclear. The CDR3 length is 14 residues. Germline assignment: CDR1 KGHSH and CDR2 LQKENI. V shed 0 bases and J shed 3 bases, with 9 bases lying between them. Here the CDR3 DNA reads TGTGCCAGCTCACCACCGAATGGGGACTACGAGCAGTACTTC. Its translation: CASSPPNGDYEQYF.

This clonotype occurred many times. At one end, the junction sequence differs from germline, possibly due to a read error. The rearrangement uses TRBV4-3 and TRBJ1-3; TRBD1 agrees at 8 bases. The CDR3 runs to 15 residues. The germline V gene encodes CDR1 LGHNA and CDR2 YSLEER. The CDR3 sequence: CASSQEDRDGDTIYF. In DNA, the CDR3 is TGCGCCAGCAGCCAAGAGGACAGGGATGGAGACACCATATATTTT.

The chain joins TRBV5-6 to TRBJ1-2, with D tentatively TRBD1 (5 bases). Germline CDR1 and CDR2: SGHDT and YYEEEE. V lost 0 bases and J lost 4, with 16 bases in between. The CDR3 is 16 residues long. In DNA form, the CDR3 reads TGTGCCAGCAGCTTGGGCCACCAGGGACGGGGCTATGGCTACACCTTC. It yields the protein CASSLGHQGRGYGYTF.

This chain links TRBV5-4 with TRBJ2-5, with TRBD1 identical over 9 bases. The CDR3 spans 13 residues. V lost 3 bases and J lost 4; bases outside the gene matches: 1. Germline CDR1 and CDR2: SGHNT and YYREEE (reference sequence). CDR3: CASSWDRVETQYF. The CDR3 region has the DNA TGTGCCAGCAGCTGGGACAGGGTAGAGACCCAGTACTTC.

This chain joins TRBV5-6 and TRBJ2-7, with 10 nucleotides matching TRBD1. The V gene's germline CDR1 is SGHDT and CDR2 YYEEEE. This CDR3 has 16 residues. Trimming removed 4 bases from V and 0 bases from J; junction bases left unmatched: 7. CDR3 amino acids: CASSEPGQGSSYEQYF. The CDR3 DNA sequence: TGTGCCAGCAGCGAACCGGGACAGGGGAGCTCCTACGAGCAGTACTTC.

This clonotype has ten or more counts. The chain carries TRBV4-1 and TRBJ2-7, with 8 bases lining up with TRBD1. The junction had 12 bases not matched to a gene; V was cut back by 1 base and J by 4 bases. The CDR3 consists of 17 residues. In germline, CDR1 is MGHRA, CDR2 YSYEKL. The CDR3 nucleotides are TGCGCCAGCAGCCAAGCCGCTGGACAGGGTTCTTCTTACGAGCAGTACTTC. Its translation is CASSQAAGQGSSYEQYF.

In its sample, this clonotype was seen a few times. The chain employs TRBV20-1 and TRBJ2-1; D gene ambiguous. The CDR3 runs 16 residues. V lost 3 bases, J lost 0 bases, and 15 bases lay in between. Germline V gene data show CDR1 as DFQATT and CDR2 as SNEGSKA (reference sequence). In DNA form, the CDR3 reads TGCAGTGCTAGTACGGCAGCCCAAAGCTCCTACAATGAGCAGTTCTTC. Translated: CSASTAAQSSYNEQFF.

This clonotype was detected a few times. The gene calls are TRBV12-3 or TRBV12-4 and TRBJ2-5; D is ambiguous. Deletions cut 7 bases from V and 2 bases from J, with 11 bases between. The CDR3 spans 13 residues. CDR3 nucleotides: TGTGCCAGCACCCCCCCCCGACAAGAGACCCAGTACTTC. It encodes CASTPPRQETQYF.

This clonotype has ten or more counts. This chain connects TRBV11-2 to TRBJ2-7; 9 bases align to TRBD2. This CDR3 spans 17 amino acids. Per germline, CDR1 SGHAT and CDR2 FQNNGV. J gave up 6 bases and V 0 bases, and 12 bases lay outside the gene matches. The CDR3 region is CASSLETWRGGLSEQYF. In DNA, the CDR3 is TGTGCCAGCAGCTTAGAAACATGGCGGGGGGGCCTAAGCGAGCAGTACTTC. Filled out from reference TRBV11-2 and TRBJ2-7, the complete variable domain reads EAGVAQSPRYKIIEKRQSVAFWCNPISGHATLYWYQQILGQGPKLLIQFQNNGVVDDSQLPKDRFSAERLKGVDSTLKIQPAKLEDSAVYLCASSLETWRGGLSEQYFGPGTRLTVT.

This chain uses TRBV5-4 with TRBJ2-2, with D tentatively TRBD2 (5 bases). From germline, CDR1 is SGHNT and CDR2 YYREEE (reference sequence). Deletions cut 4 bases from V and 4 bases from J, with 8 bases between. This CDR3 spans 13 amino acids. The CDR3 sequence: CASSSEGTGELFF. Here the CDR3 DNA reads TGTGCCAGCAGCAGTGAGGGCACCGGGGAGCTGTTTTTT. Complete variable domain (other parts from reference TRBV5-4 and TRBJ2-2): ETGVTQSPTHLIKTRGQQVTLRCSSQSGHNTVSWYQQALGQGPQFIFQYYREEENGRGNFPPRFSGLQFPNYSSELNVNALELDDSALYLCASSSEGTGELFFGEGSRLTVL.

This clonotype appeared many times. The rearrangement uses TRBV20-1 and TRBJ2-1; D is tentatively TRBD1 or TRBD2 (6 bases each). The CDR3 is made up of 14 amino acids. Germline loops: CDR1 DFQATT, CDR2 SNEGSKA (reference sequence). The ends were cut back, 5 bases at V and 5 bases at J, with 16 bases in the middle. The CDR3 reads CSAYLGGLNNEQFF. DNA of the CDR3: TGCAGTGCTTACCTTGGGGGGCTCAACAATGAGCAGTTCTTC.

This clonotype was seen ten or more times. The V call is TRBV29-1, the J call TRBJ2-7, with 11 positions matching TRBD2. The CDR3 is 15 amino acids. V lost 3 bases, J lost 3 bases, and 7 bases stayed unmatched. Germline V gene lookup returns CDR1 SQVTM and CDR2 ANQGSEA. The CDR3 DNA reads as TGCAGCGTTGATACAGGGACTAGCGGTTACTACGAGCAGTACTTC. It is translated as CSVDTGTSGYYEQYF.

This chain's CDR3 is CASSQGGGGFTTDTQYF. Written as DNA, the CDR3 is TGTGCCAGCAGCCAAGGGGGCGGGGGCTTTACGACAGATACGCAGTATTTT. The rearrangement links TRBV3-1 to TRBJ2-3; D is perhaps TRBD2 (7 bases). The ends were cut back, 1 base at V and 3 bases at J, with 17 bases in the middle. The length of the CDR3 is 17 residues. Germline V gene lookup returns CDR1 LGHDT and CDR2 YNNKEL (reference sequence).